This paragraph covers one TCR beta chain sequence. Source study methods: The assay estimated nucleated cells by amplifying reference gene primers. Assay used: immunoSEQ multiplex PCR; TCRdb lists only in-frame clones, some missing. The V and J calls and clone size are taken from that table; D and trimming were inferred from the DNA. The data hold about 25,000 clones, with just over 85% observed a single time. The data were taken from a study of blood T cell repertoires in COVID-19. Study-wide context: The United States, Italy and Spain were the sources of the acute and convalescent COVID-19 samples. Sample material is recorded as cDNA or gDNA derived from T cells, B-cell-depleted T cells, or PBMCs.

The germline V gene encodes CDR1 MNHEY and CDR2 SVGAGI. Trimming removed 5 bases at V and 0 bases at J, with 8 bases between. This CDR3 has 14 amino acids. The chain couples TRBV6-5 to TRBJ1-5; D uncertain. The sequence came from a man aged 65-85 years in a cohort sampled during active COVID-19. Sequenced material: peripheral blood. The chain's CDR3 is CASSRTDSNQPQHF. The CDR3 region has the DNA TGTGCCAGCAGTAGGACTGATAGCAATCAGCCCCAGCATTTT.